Listed below are T cell receptor beta chains from one sample, sequenced in a study of lymphopenia after photon versus proton radiotherapy. Sequencing was performed with immunoSEQ multiplex PCR; in TCRdb, only in-frame clones are kept and a portion is missing. The repertoire includes some 16,000 clones, approximately 80% of them detected once, and 20% to 25% sits in the top ten. This sample comprised peripheral blood, obtained from a patient treated with proton-based radiotherapy. The origin of the receptors is a man aged 70 or older with pancreatic cancer. The CDR3 runs from the conserved cysteine through the conserved F or W. A D gene is named only where the DNA matches it firmly. The listing skips clone size in some rows; elsewhere it reads once, few, many or a size class.

d_call,v_call,j_call,clone_size,cdr3_nt,cdr3_aa
NA,TRBV30,TRBJ1-2,NA,TGTGCCTGGAGTGACAGGCTCTATGGCTACACCTTC,CAWSDRLYGYTF
NA,TRBV12-5,TRBJ2-1,NA,TGTGCTAGTGGTTTTAGGACGGGGGAGTACAATGAGCAGTTCTTC,CASGFRTGEYNEQFF
NA,TRBV19,TRBJ2-7,once,TGTGCCAGTAGTAGTTTCGGAGACTACGAGCAGTACTTC,CASSSFGDYEQYF
NA,TRBV5-1,TRBJ2-1,NA,TGCGCCAGCAGCTTGGGACCCTCTGCCCGGGACCTCAATGAGCAGTTCTTC,CASSLGPSARDLNEQFF
NA,TRBV15,TRBJ2-7,few,TGTGCCACCAGCAGAAAGAGTCCGGGCCAGGGAGGGCAGTACTTC,CATSRKSPGQGGQYF
TRBD1,TRBV5-1,TRBJ1-1,NA,TGCGCCAGCAGCCTAGACAGGGGGACCATGAACACTGAAGCTTTCTTT,CASSLDRGTMNTEAFF
TRBD1,TRBV7-3,TRBJ1-5,NA,TGTGCCAGCAGCCCGGGACAGGGGGCGGGGGGCAATCAGCCCCAGCATTTT,CASSPGQGAGGNQPQHF
NA,TRBV19,TRBJ1-2,NA,TGTGCCAGTAGTATTGACAGAAACTATGGCTACACCTTC,CASSIDRNYGYTF
NA,TRBV19,TRBJ1-1,NA,TGTGCCAGTGGATATAGAGACACTGAAGCTTTCTTT,CASGYRDTEAFF
NA,TRBV19,TRBJ1-4,NA,TGTGCCAGTAGTATATCTGGCCGGGGGACTAATGAAAAACTGTTTTTT,CASSISGRGTNEKLFF
NA,TRBV30,TRBJ1-5,few,TGTGCCTGGAGTGTAAAAGGGACCCTCAAAAATCAGCCCCAGCATTTT,CAWSVKGTLKNQPQHF
NA,TRBV6-1,TRBJ1-1,few,TGTGCCAGCAGCCAACCGTTTTTGAACACTGAAGCTTTCTTT,CASSQPFLNTEAFF
TRBD2,TRBV29-1,TRBJ2-1,NA,TGCAGCGTTTGTCCCCCCGGAACTAGCGGGGGGTTCGGCAATGAGCAGTTCTTC,CSVCPPGTSGGFGNEQFF
NA,TRBV27,TRBJ2-7,NA,TGTGCCAGCAGAACGACCGGCGGCAGCTCCTACGAGCAGTACTTC,CASRTTGGSSYEQYF
TRBD2,TRBV6-6,TRBJ2-1,NA,TGTGCCAGCGGGACTAGCCTCTACAATGAGCAGTTCTTC,CASGTSLYNEQFF
NA,TRBV7-9,TRBJ1-1,few,TGTGCCAGCAGCTTAGAGGCCGGTGAAGCTTTCTTT,CASSLEAGEAFF
NA,TRBV7-3,TRBJ1-5,few,TGTGCCAGCAGCCCCGATGGGAATCAGCCCCAGCATTTT,CASSPDGNQPQHF
TRBD2,TRBV27,TRBJ2-1,NA,TGTGCCAGCAGTAACCTGGGGACTACCAATGAGCAGTTCTTC,CASSNLGTTNEQFF
NA,TRBV7-3,TRBJ2-5,NA,TGTGCCAGCAGCTTACGAGCTCCTATGTACCAAGAGACCCAGTACTTC,CASSLRAPMYQETQYF
NA,TRBV9,TRBJ2-3,few,TGTGCCAGCAGCCCTACCACAGATACGCAGTATTTT,CASSPTTDTQYF
NA,TRBV7-8,TRBJ2-2,NA,TGTGCCAGCAGCTTTGAGGGATTGGGCACCGGGGAGCTGTTTTTT,CASSFEGLGTGELFF
TRBD2,TRBV7-3,TRBJ2-1,NA,TGTGCCAGCAGCCCGACCGGGACTAACTCCTACAATGAGCAGTTCTTC,CASSPTGTNSYNEQFF
NA,TRBV6-5,TRBJ1-1,NA,TGTGCCAGCAGTTACTCCGGGGGGTGGACTGAAGCTTTCTTT,CASSYSGGWTEAFF
NA,TRBV5-1,TRBJ2-3,NA,TGCGCCAGCAGCCCAAGGGGGGGCCGTTCAGATACGCAGTATTTT,CASSPRGGRSDTQYF
TRBD2,TRBV4-2,TRBJ2-3,NA,TGTGCCAGCAGCCGATCACCGACTAGCGGGAGGAACACAGATACGCAGTATTTT,CASSRSPTSGRNTDTQYF
TRBD1,TRBV29-1,TRBJ2-3,NA,TGCAGCGTTGTGGAGACAGGGGCAAGATCAGATACGCAGTATTTT,CSVVETGARSDTQYF
NA,TRBV6-1,TRBJ2-7,once,TGTGCCAGCAGACCCCTCGGAGGGATGGCCTACGAGCAGTACTTC,CASRPLGGMAYEQYF
TRBD1,TRBV29-1,TRBJ2-7,NA,TGCAGCGTCTCCGGGACAGGGACCTACGAGCAGTACTTC,CSVSGTGTYEQYF
NA,TRBV6-5,TRBJ1-6,NA,TGTGCCAGCAGTACCTGGGAGTCACCCCTCCACTTT,CASSTWESPLHF
NA,TRBV2,TRBJ1-3,NA,TGTGCCAGCAGTGTGGATAGGGGAAACACCATATATTTT,CASSVDRGNTIYF
NA,TRBV4-1,TRBJ1-2,NA,TGCGCCAGCAGCCAAGCAAACCAGGGGAACTATGGCTACACCTTC,CASSQANQGNYGYTF